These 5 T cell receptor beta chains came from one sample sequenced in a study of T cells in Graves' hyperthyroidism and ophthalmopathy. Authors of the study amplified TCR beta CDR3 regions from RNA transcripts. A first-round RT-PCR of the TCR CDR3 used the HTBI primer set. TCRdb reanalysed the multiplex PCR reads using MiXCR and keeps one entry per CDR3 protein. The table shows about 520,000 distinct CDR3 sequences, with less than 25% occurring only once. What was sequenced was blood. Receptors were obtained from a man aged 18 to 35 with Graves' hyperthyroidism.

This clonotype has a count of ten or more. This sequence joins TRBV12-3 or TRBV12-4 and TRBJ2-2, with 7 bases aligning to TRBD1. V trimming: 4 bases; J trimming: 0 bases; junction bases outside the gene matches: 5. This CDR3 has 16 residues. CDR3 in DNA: TGTGCCAGCAGTTATGCAGGGGGTCCGAACACCGGGGAGCTGTTTTTT. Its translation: CASSYAGGPNTGELFF.

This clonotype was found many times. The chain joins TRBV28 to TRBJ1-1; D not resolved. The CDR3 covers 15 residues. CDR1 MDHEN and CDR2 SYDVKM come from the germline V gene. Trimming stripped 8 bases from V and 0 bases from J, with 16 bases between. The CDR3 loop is CASALGQPMNTEAFF. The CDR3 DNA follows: TGTGCCAGCGCCCTCGGGCAGCCTATGAACACTGAAGCTTTCTTT.

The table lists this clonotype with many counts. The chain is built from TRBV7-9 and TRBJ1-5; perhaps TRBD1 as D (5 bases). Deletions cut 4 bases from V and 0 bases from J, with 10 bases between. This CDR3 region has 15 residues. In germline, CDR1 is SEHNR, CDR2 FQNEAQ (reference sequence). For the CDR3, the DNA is TGTGCCAGCAGCTCGTCAGGGTCTAGCAATCAGCCCCAGCATTTT. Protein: CASSSSGSSNQPQHF.

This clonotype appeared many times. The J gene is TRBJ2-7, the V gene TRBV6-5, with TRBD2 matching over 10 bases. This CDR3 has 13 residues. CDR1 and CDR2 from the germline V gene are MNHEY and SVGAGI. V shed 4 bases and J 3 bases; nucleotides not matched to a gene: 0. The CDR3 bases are TGTGCCAGCAGTTCTAGCGGGGGCTACGAGCAGTACTTC. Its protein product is CASSSSGGYEQYF.

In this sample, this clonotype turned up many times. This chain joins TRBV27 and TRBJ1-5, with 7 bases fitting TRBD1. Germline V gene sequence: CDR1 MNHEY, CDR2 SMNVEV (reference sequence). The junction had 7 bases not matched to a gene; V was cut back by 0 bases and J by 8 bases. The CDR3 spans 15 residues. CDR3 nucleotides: TGTGCCAGCAGTTTATCGGGGACAGCCCTCGAGCCCCAGCATTTT. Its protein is CASSLSGTALEPQHF.